Following are 27 T cell receptor beta chains from one sample sequenced in a study of blood T cell repertoires in COVID-19. Clones were read by immunoSEQ multiplex PCR, and TCRdb kept only the in-frame ones, dropping some. The sample shows about 230,000 clones, about 79% of them seen only once. What was sequenced was peripheral blood. These receptors were obtained from a man between 35 and 55 years old who had recovered from COVID-19.

The J gene is TRBJ1-5, the V gene TRBV19; D is possibly TRBD1 (5 bases). Trimming cost V 0 bases and J 9 bases, with 15 bases left between them. Germline CDR1 and CDR2: LNHDA and SQIVND (reference sequence). CDR3 length: 15 amino acids. The chain's CDR3 is CASSIESQGRVPQHF. The CDR3 bases are TGTGCCAGTAGTATAGAATCTCAGGGTAGGGTGCCCCAGCATTTT. Together with reference TRBV19 and TRBJ1-5, the CDR3 gives the full variable domain: DGGITQSPKYLFRKEGQNVTLSCEQNLNHDAMYWYRQDPGQGLRLIYYSQIVNDFQKGDIAEGYSVSREKKESFPLTVTSAQKNPTAFYLCASSIESQGRVPQHFGDGTRLSIL.

This rearrangement joins TRBV11-2 to TRBJ2-7, with 11 bases fitting TRBD2. The length of the CDR3 is 14 residues. Losses at the gene ends were 6 bases for V and 5 bases for J; bases not matched to a gene: 6. In germline, CDR1 is SGHAT, CDR2 FQNNGV. The CDR3 here is CASSPLAGVNEQYF. The CDR3 nucleotides are TGTGCCAGCAGTCCACTAGCGGGGGTCAACGAGCAGTACTTC.

The rearrangement uses TRBV12-2 and TRBJ2-7; the table's D call TRBD2 went unverified against the DNA. TRBV12-2 is described as a pseudogene. The CDR3 is 19 amino acids. The CDR3 region has the DNA TGTGCAAGTCGCTTAGCGCCGACTAGCGAGGATGGTAGCTCCTACGAGCAGTACTTC. This sequence encodes CASRLAPTSEDGSSYEQYF.

The chain has TRBV3-1 (or the pseudogene TRBV3-2) and TRBJ2-7; a weak D match, TRBD1 (6 bases). The CDR3 loop spans 15 amino acids. The germline CDR1 and CDR2 sequences are LGHDT and YNNKEL (reference sequence). V was clipped by 4 bases and J by 3 bases, with 16 bases between them. Here the CDR3 reads CASSLGQGFGYEQYF. CDR3 sequence (DNA): TGTGCCAGCAGCCTGGGTCAGGGGTTTGGCTACGAGCAGTACTTC.

The rearrangement links TRBV10-3 to TRBJ2-7; 9 bases are a match to TRBD1. The CDR3 sequence is 15 residues long. Germline V gene data show CDR1 as ENHRY and CDR2 as SYGVKD. V was clipped by 5 bases and J by 1 base; unmatched bases: 6. The CDR3 DNA sequence: TGTGCCATCAGTTCGGCCGGGACAGGGTCCTACGAGCAGTACTTC. It translates to CAISSAGTGSYEQYF.

The chain joins TRBV15 to TRBJ2-7; no definite D call. CDR3 length: 15 amino acids. V was shortened by 0 bases and J by 0 bases, with 9 bases between the two germline ends. Germline V CDR1 and CDR2: LNHNV, YYDKDF (reference sequence). This chain's CDR3 is CATSRDRASSYEQYF. The CDR3 DNA reads TGTGCCACCAGCAGAGATCGTGCCAGCTCCTACGAGCAGTACTTC.

CDR3 in amino acids: CASSDGQGAHQPQHF. In DNA, the CDR3 is TGTGCCAGCAGTGACGGACAGGGGGCACATCAGCCCCAGCATTTT. This sequence joins TRBV2 and TRBJ1-5; 11 positions match TRBD1. CDR3 length: 15 amino acids. Germline assignment: CDR1 SNHLY and CDR2 FYNNEI. V trimming: 3 bases; J trimming: 5 bases; junction bases outside the gene matches: 3.

The chain links TRBV27 to TRBJ2-7; D remains ambiguous. V was cut by 2 bases and J by 4 bases, with 9 bases left in between. Germline-derived CDR1 and CDR2 are MNHEY and SMNVEV (reference sequence). The CDR3 covers 13 residues. CDR3 DNA sequence: TGTGCCAGCAGTTTAGAATCCGGTTACGAGCAGTACTTC. Its protein is CASSLESGYEQYF.

The genes are TRBV4-3 and TRBJ2-2; 8 bases map to TRBD1. The CDR3 consists of 14 residues. The J segment lost 1 base and the V segment lost 8 bases, leaving 3 bases of the junction unmatched. The germline V gene encodes CDR1 LGHNA and CDR2 YSLEER. The CDR3 spells CASRGQGNTGELFF. DNA for the CDR3: TGCGCCAGCCGAGGACAGGGGAACACCGGGGAGCTGTTTTTT.

The chain recombines TRBV29-1 with TRBJ2-5; a possible D gene is TRBD2 (6 bases). CDR1 SQVTM and CDR2 ANQGSEA come from the germline V gene. The CDR3 covers 13 residues. V was cut by 5 bases and J by 5 bases, with 15 bases left in between. The CDR3 DNA is TGCAGCGTTTCGAAAGTTCGGGAGGAGACCCAGTACTTC. It translates to CSVSKVREETQYF.

The chain uses TRBV19 and TRBJ2-1; the match to TRBD2 covers 8 bases. This CDR3 contains 13 residues. The V and J ends lost 3 bases and 8 bases, in that order; junction bases with no gene match: 3. The germline V gene encodes CDR1 LNHDA and CDR2 SQIVND (reference sequence). CDR3 residues: CASSMARGDEQFF. The CDR3 nucleotides are TGTGCCAGTAGTATGGCGCGGGGGGATGAGCAGTTCTTC.

The chain combines TRBV24-1 with TRBJ2-2; unclear D gene. Per the germline V gene, CDR1 is KGHDR and CDR2 is SFDVKD. Trimming pared 5 bases from V and 3 bases from J, leaving 12 bases between. CDR3 length: 15 amino acids. The CDR3, as DNA: TGTGCCACCAGTGGAACGCGTCAGGACACCGGGGAGCTGTTTTTT. Residues: CATSGTRQDTGELFF.

The chain couples TRBV9 to TRBJ1-5; a possible D gene is TRBD1 (5 bases). V was trimmed by 4 bases and J by 3 bases, leaving 8 bases between them. In germline, CDR1 is SGDLS, CDR2 YYNGEE. This CDR3 region has 13 residues. The CDR3 loop is CASSRDYNQPQHF. CDR3 coding DNA: TGTGCCAGCAGCAGGGACTACAATCAGCCCCAGCATTTT.

V is TRBV5-4 and J is TRBJ2-7, with TRBD2 matching 11 bases. The V segment lost 0 bases and the J segment 1 base; nucleotides outside the gene matches: 3. This CDR3 region has 16 residues. Per the germline V gene, CDR1 is SGHNT and CDR2 is YYREEE (reference sequence). The CDR3 loop reads CASSLAGTSGSYEQYF. The CDR3 region has the DNA TGTGCCAGCAGCTTGGCAGGGACTAGCGGTTCCTACGAGCAGTACTTC.

This clone was seen a single time. V and J are TRBV2 and TRBJ2-1; TRBD2 matches 13 bases. V trimming: 0 bases; J trimming: 0 bases; junction bases outside the gene matches: 14. CDR3 length: 22 residues. From germline, CDR1 is SNHLY and CDR2 FYNNEI. CDR3 residues: CASSEARPGTSGTTFSYNEQFF. The CDR3 nucleotides are TGTGCCAGCAGTGAAGCTCGTCCTGGGACTAGCGGGACGACCTTCTCCTACAATGAGCAGTTCTTC.

The gene calls are TRBV4-3 and TRBJ2-7; possible D gene TRBD1, 5 bases. This CDR3 contains 15 residues. The germline V gene encodes CDR1 LGHNA and CDR2 YSLEER. Trimming shortened V by 1 base and J by 5 bases, and 15 bases separated the two germline ends. The CDR3 nucleotides read TGCGCCAGCAGCCAAGGGGCAGGGAACAGTAACGAGCAGTACTTC. Its translation is CASSQGAGNSNEQYF.

The chain joins TRBV7-2 to TRBJ1-2, with TRBD1 matching over 8 bases. The CDR3 is made up of 14 amino acids. Germline V CDR1 and CDR2: SGHTA, FQGNSA. With V trimmed by 2 bases and J by 8 bases, 7 bases remained unmatched. This CDR3 reads CASSLINPGGGYTF. The CDR3 DNA reads TGTGCCAGCAGCTTAATCAACCCAGGGGGCGGCTACACCTTC.

This chain connects TRBV7-2 to TRBJ1-6; D not resolved. The CDR3 is made up of 13 amino acids. Trimming stripped 5 bases from V and 10 bases from J, with 12 bases between. The germline V gene encodes CDR1 SGHTA and CDR2 FQGNSA. CDR3 sequence (DNA): TGTGCCAGCAGCACCGGACTGAACTCACCCCTCCACTTT. Protein: CASSTGLNSPLHF.

This chain joins TRBV3-1 (or the pseudogene TRBV3-2) and TRBJ2-3; 10 bases are a match to TRBD2. The germline V gene has CDR1 LGHDT and CDR2 YNNKEL (reference sequence). J gave up 5 bases and V 2 bases, and 1 base lay outside the gene matches. CDR3 length: 14 amino acids. The CDR3, as DNA: TGTGCCAGCAGCCAACTAGCGGGGGAAGATACGCAGTATTTT. Encoded protein: CASSQLAGEDTQYF.

This clone was observed once. This chain uses TRBV7-8 with TRBJ2-5; no firm D call. Germline CDR1 SGHVS, CDR2 FQNEAQ. The length of the CDR3 is 15 residues. V dropped 2 bases and J dropped 1 base, with 11 bases sitting between them. The CDR3: CASSLTRVIQETQYF. In DNA, the CDR3 is TGTGCCAGCAGCTTAACCCGGGTGATCCAAGAGACCCAGTACTTC.

V usage is TRBV7-2 and J usage is TRBJ2-3; D gene ambiguous. Germline CDR1 reads SGHTA; CDR2 reads FQGNSA. The length of the CDR3 is 13 residues. V was shortened by 1 base and J by 3 bases, with 5 bases between the two germline ends. The CDR3 spells CASSLGRTDTQYF. As DNA, the CDR3 is TGTGCCAGCAGCTTAGGGAGAACAGATACGCAGTATTTT. Using reference TRBV7-2 and TRBJ2-3 for the parts outside the CDR3, the full variable domain is GAGVSQSPSNKVTEKGKDVELRCDPISGHTALYWYRQSLGQGLEFLIYFQGNSAPDKSGLPSDRFSAERTGGSVSTLTIQRTQQEDSAVYLCASSLGRTDTQYFGPGTRLTVL.

The chain employs TRBV29-1 and TRBJ1-4; no clear D. The ends were cut back, 5 bases at V and 8 bases at J, with 18 bases in the middle. In germline, CDR1 is SQVTM, CDR2 ANQGSEA. The CDR3 is 14 residues long. The DNA of the CDR3 is TGCAGCGTTTCATTCGCAACTGGGGAGGAAAAACTGTTTTTT. Its protein is CSVSFATGEEKLFF.

The CDR3 DNA follows: TGTGCCAGCAGCTCTCCTCCCTCGGGGCGCGGGAGTGGCTACACCTTC. This codes for CASSSPPSGRGSGYTF. This chain uses TRBV7-2 with TRBJ1-2; D is perhaps TRBD1 (5 bases). Germline V CDR1 and CDR2: SGHTA, FQGNSA. The CDR3 extends over 16 amino acids. V was trimmed by 4 bases and J by 7 bases, leaving 22 bases between them.

This clone has more than one count but fewer than ten. The V gene is TRBV30, the J gene TRBJ1-2; TRBD1 matches at 8 bases. The germline V gene encodes CDR1 GTSNPN and CDR2 SVGIG (reference sequence). The J segment lost 4 bases and the V segment lost 0 bases, leaving 4 bases of the junction unmatched. The CDR3 covers 14 residues. The CDR3 spells CAWSVRGQVYGYTF. The DNA of the CDR3 is TGTGCCTGGAGTGTCCGGGGACAGGTCTATGGCTACACCTTC.

This chain uses TRBV29-1 with TRBJ2-7; 8 bases line up with TRBD1. The CDR3 runs to 11 residues. V dropped 4 bases and J dropped 5; count of bases not matched to a gene: 1. The germline CDR1 and CDR2 sequences are SQVTM and ANQGSEA. CDR3 amino acids: CSVGQGNEQYF. In DNA form, the CDR3 reads TGCAGCGTTGGACAGGGGAACGAGCAGTACTTC.

This clone came up once. V is TRBV29-1 and J is TRBJ2-7; D is possibly TRBD2 (6 bases). CDR1 is SQVTM and CDR2 is ANQGSEA in the germline V gene. The germline V and J ends were trimmed by 7 bases and 4 bases, with 11 bases remaining between them. The CDR3 is 11 residues long. The CDR3 bases are TGCAGCGCCGGGACTGGATACGAGCAGTACTTC. Translating gives CSAGTGYEQYF.

This clone appeared a single time. This chain uses TRBV7-2 with TRBJ1-4, with 10 bases lining up with TRBD1. This CDR3 contains 14 residues. The germline CDR1 and CDR2 sequences are SGHTA and FQGNSA. The junction had 4 bases not matched to a gene; V was cut back by 5 bases and J by 7 bases. The CDR3, as DNA: TGTGCCAGCAGCCGGACAGGGGGGTTTGAAAAACTGTTTTTT. Residues: CASSRTGGFEKLFF.